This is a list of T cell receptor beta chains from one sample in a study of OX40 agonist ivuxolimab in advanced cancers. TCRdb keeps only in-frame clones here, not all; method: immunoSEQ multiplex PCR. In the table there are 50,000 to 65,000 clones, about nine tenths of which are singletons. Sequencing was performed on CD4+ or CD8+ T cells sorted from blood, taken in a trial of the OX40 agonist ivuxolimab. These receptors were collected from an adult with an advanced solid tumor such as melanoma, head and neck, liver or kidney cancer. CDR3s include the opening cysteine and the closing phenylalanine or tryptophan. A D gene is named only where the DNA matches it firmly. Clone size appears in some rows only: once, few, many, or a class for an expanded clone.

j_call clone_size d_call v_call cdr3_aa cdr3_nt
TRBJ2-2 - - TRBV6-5 CASSTEGNTGELFF TGTGCCAGCAGTACAGAAGGGAACACCGGGGAGCTGTTTTTT
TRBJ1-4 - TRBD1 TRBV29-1 CSVGGQGEKLFF TGCAGCGTGGGGGGACAGGGAGAAAAACTGTTTTTT
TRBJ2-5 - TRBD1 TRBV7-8 CASSLGTGGQETQYF TGTGCCAGCAGCTTAGGGACAGGGGGCCAGGAGACCCAGTACTTC
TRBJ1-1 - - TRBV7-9 CASSLAAVGTEAFF TGTGCCAGCAGCTTAGCGGCGGTGGGGACTGAAGCTTTCTTT
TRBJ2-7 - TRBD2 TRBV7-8 CASSLLAGRDYEQYF TGTGCCAGCAGCTTACTAGCGGGTCGAGACTACGAGCAGTACTTC
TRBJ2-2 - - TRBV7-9 CASRLVSAGELFF TGTGCCAGCAGACTCGTCAGCGCCGGGGAGCTGTTTTTT
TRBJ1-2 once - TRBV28 CASSGRQQMNYGYTF TGTGCCAGCAGTGGGCGCCAACAGATGAACTATGGCTACACCTTC
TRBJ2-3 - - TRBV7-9 CATSPGVGPTDTQYF TGTGCCACTAGCCCAGGGGTAGGCCCCACAGATACGCAGTATTTT
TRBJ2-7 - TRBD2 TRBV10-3 CAPRLRASGLLSYEQYF TGTGCCCCTCGTCTTAGGGCTAGCGGGCTCCTCTCCTACGAGCAGTACTTC
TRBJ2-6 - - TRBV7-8 CASSLPGLGTNVLTF TGTGCCAGCAGCTTACCGGGACTGGGGACCAACGTCCTGACTTTC
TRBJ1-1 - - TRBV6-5 CASRMGVGTEAFF TGTGCCAGCAGGATGGGGGTGGGGACTGAAGCTTTCTTT
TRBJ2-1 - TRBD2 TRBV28 CASSFRASGHPAENEQFF TGTGCCAGCAGTTTTCGGGCTAGCGGGCACCCCGCCGAGAATGAGCAGTTCTTC
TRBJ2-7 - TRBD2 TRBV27 CASSFLGSGNTYEQYF TGTGCCAGCAGTTTCTTGGGTAGCGGGAACACTTACGAGCAGTACTTC
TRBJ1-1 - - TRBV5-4 CASSLRGSSEAFF TGTGCCAGCAGCTTGAGAGGGTCCTCCGAAGCTTTCTTT
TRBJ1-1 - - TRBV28 CASSFRGNTEAFF TGTGCCAGCAGTTTTAGGGGGAACACTGAAGCTTTCTTT
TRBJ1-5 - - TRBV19 CASSWPQSNQPQHF TGTGCCAGTAGTTGGCCCCAGTCGAATCAGCCCCAGCATTTT
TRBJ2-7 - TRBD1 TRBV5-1 CASSSSSTGTGVYEQYF TGCGCCAGCAGCTCAAGCTCCACCGGGACAGGGGTCTACGAGCAGTACTTC
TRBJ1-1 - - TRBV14 CASSQVVASEAFF TGTGCCAGCAGCCAAGTTGTGGCATCTGAAGCTTTCTTT